The source of this TCR beta chain is a study of cytomegalovirus exposure and HLA in healthy donors. General study results and limits: Data from an earlier analysis indicated that most TCR beta V segments were productive either about 90% or about 30% of the time. The Asian-associated ancestry cluster reportedly had fewer N-insertions than the 666-donor mean in a later analysis. Further analysis was carried out later, and it showed several of the most significant clusters appearing linked to common viral pathogens.

After removal of 4 bases from V and 1 base from J, the junction contained 6 bases not matched to a gene. The germline CDR1 and CDR2 sequences are MNHEY and SMNVEV (reference sequence). The CDR3 consists of 16 residues. Concerning this clone itself: Its matching antigen is unknown.

PCR was performed using 60 Vbeta and 13 Jbeta primers. Data came from immunoSEQ multiplex PCR; TCRdb stores just in-frame clones and leaves some out. Of approximately 90,000 clones listed, more than 70% are singletons. The TCR comes from a man aged 35 to 55 in good health and CMV-seronegative. The sample taken for sequencing was PBMCs. The chain carries TRBV27 and TRBJ2-5; 10 bases are shared with TRBD2. CDR3 region: CASSSLAGASQETQYF. CDR3 nucleotides: TGTGCCAGCAGTTCCCTAGCGGGGGCTTCCCAAGAGACCCAGTACTTC.